This entry describes one TCR beta chain. Deletions cut 4 bases from V and 9 bases from J, with 7 bases between. Germline lookup yields CDR1 DFQATT and CDR2 SNEGSKA (reference sequence). The CDR3 totals 10 residues. This entry is derived from a study of blood T cell repertoires in COVID-19. Across the study: In each case, the material was cDNA or gDNA derived from T cells, B-cell-depleted T cells, or PBMCs.

Produced via immunoSEQ multiplex PCR; TCRdb's table is partial and in-frame only. The repertoire holds a few hundred thousand clones, around 85% seen once, with 5% to 6.5% in the top ten. This chain connects TRBV20-1 to TRBJ2-1, with D perhaps matching TRBD1 (5 bases). This clonotype was obtained from a man aged 50 or older with active or convalescent COVID-19. The material sequenced was peripheral blood. In DNA form, the CDR3 reads TGCAGTGCTATAAGGGGTGAGCAGTTCTTC. Residues: CSAIRGEQFF.